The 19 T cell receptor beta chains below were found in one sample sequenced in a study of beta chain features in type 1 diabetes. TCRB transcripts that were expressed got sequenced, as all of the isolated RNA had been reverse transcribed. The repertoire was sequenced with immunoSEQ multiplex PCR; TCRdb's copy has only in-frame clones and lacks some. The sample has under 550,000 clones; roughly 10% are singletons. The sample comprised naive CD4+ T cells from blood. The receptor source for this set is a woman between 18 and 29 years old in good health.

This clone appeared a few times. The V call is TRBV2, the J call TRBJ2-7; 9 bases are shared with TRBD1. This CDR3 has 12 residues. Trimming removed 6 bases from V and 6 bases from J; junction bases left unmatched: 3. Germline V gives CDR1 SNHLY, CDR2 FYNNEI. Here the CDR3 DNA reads TGTGCCAGCAGGGACAGGGGAGCCGAGCAGTACTTC. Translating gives CASRDRGAEQYF.

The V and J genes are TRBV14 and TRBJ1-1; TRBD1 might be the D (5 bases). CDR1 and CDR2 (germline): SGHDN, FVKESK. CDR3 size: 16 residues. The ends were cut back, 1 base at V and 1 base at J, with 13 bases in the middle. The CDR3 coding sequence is TGTGCCAGCAGCCAAGGTATACGGGGGTGGAACACTGAAGCTTTCTTT. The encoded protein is CASSQGIRGWNTEAFF.

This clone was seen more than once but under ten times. The CDR3 here is CASQIGGTGSGQFF. In DNA, the CDR3 is TGTGCCTCACAAATCGGTGGGACAGGGTCTGGGCAGTTCTTC. This sequence joins TRBV30 and TRBJ2-1, with 9 bases fitting TRBD1. Losses at the gene ends were 7 bases for V and 12 bases for J; bases not matched to a gene: 16. Germline-derived CDR1 and CDR2 are GTSNPN and SVGIG (reference sequence). There are 14 residues in the CDR3. The variable domain in full, with the rest retrieved from reference TRBV30 and TRBJ2-1, is SQTIHQWPATLVQPVGSPLSLECTVEGTSNPNLYWYRQAAGRGLQLLFYSVGIGQISSEVPQNLSASRPQDRQFILSSKKLLLSDSGFYLCASQIGGTGSGQFFGPGTRLTVL.

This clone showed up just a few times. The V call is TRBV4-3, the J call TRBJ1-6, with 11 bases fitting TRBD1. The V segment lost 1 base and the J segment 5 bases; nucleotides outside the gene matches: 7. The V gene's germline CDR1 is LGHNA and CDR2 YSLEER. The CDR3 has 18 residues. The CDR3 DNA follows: TGCGCCAGCAGCCAAGGCCCCGGGACAGGGGGTGATAATTCACCCCTCCACTTT. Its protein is CASSQGPGTGGDNSPLHF.

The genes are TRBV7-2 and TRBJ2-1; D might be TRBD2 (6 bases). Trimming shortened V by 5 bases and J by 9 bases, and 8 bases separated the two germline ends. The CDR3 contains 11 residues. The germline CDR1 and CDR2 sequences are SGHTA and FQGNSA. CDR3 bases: TGTGCCAGCAGCCCGGGGGTTGAGCAGTTCTTC. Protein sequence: CASSPGVEQFF.

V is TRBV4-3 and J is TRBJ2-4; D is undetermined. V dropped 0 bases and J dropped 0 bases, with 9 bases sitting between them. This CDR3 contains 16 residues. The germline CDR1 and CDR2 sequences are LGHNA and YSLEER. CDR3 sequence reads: CASSQESPLAKNIQYF. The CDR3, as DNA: TGCGCCAGCAGCCAAGAATCTCCTCTAGCCAAAAACATTCAGTACTTC.

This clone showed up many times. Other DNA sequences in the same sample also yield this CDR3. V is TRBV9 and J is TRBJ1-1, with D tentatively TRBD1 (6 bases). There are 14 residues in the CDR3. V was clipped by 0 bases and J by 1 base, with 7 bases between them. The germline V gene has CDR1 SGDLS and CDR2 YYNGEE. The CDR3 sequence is CASSVAGQNTEAFF. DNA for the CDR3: TGTGCCAGCAGCGTAGCGGGACAGAACACTGAAGCTTTCTTT.

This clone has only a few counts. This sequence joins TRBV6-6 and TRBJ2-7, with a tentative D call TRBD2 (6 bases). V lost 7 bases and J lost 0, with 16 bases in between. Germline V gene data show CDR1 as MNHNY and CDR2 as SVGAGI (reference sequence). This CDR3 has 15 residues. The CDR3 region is CASTPGGTVSYEQYF. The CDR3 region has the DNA TGTGCCAGCACTCCAGGAGGGACGGTCTCCTACGAGCAGTACTTC.

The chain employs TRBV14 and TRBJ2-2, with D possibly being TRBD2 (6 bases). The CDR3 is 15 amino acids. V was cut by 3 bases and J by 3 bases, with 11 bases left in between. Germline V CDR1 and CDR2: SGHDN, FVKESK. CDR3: CASSQLARYTGELFF. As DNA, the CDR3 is TGTGCCAGCAGCCAGCTAGCGAGGTACACCGGGGAGCTGTTTTTT.

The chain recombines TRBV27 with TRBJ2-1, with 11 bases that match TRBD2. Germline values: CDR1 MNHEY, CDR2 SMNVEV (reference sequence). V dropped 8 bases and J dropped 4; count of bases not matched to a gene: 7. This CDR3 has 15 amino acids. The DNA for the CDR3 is TGTGCCAGCGAACCTAGCGGGGGGACGTACAATGAGCAGTTCTTC. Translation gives CASEPSGGTYNEQFF.

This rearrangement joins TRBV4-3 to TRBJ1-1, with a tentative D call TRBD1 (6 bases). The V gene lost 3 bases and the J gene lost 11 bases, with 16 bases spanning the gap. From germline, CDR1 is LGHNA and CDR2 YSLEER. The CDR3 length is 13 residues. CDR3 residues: CASSHPGGPGAFF. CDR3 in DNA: TGCGCCAGCAGCCACCCTGGGGGCCCGGGGGCTTTCTTT.

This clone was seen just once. This CDR3 is CASSDGGSTDTQYF. CDR3 sequence (DNA): TGTGCCAGTAGTGACGGGGGAAGCACAGATACGCAGTATTTT. This chain joins TRBV19 and TRBJ2-3; tentatively, D is TRBD2 (6 bases). This CDR3 comprises 14 residues. V was clipped by 5 bases and J by 0 bases, with 9 bases between them. Germline V gene lookup returns CDR1 LNHDA and CDR2 SQIVND (reference sequence).

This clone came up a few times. The CDR3 reads CASSEGLDWSSYNEQFF. CDR3 nucleotide sequence: TGTGCCAGCAGCGAAGGATTGGATTGGAGCTCCTACAATGAGCAGTTCTTC. The chain carries TRBV9 and TRBJ2-1, with unresolved D. The germline gives CDR1 SGDLS, CDR2 YYNGEE. Trimming removed 3 bases at V and 0 bases at J, with 16 bases between. CDR3 length equals 17 residues. The full variable domain, rest sourced from reference TRBV9 and TRBJ2-1, is DSGVTQTPKHLITATGQRVTLRCSPRSGDLSVYWYQQSLDQGLQFLIQYYNGEERAKGNILERFSAQQFPDLHSELNLSSLELGDSALYFCASSEGLDWSSYNEQFFGPGTRLTVL.

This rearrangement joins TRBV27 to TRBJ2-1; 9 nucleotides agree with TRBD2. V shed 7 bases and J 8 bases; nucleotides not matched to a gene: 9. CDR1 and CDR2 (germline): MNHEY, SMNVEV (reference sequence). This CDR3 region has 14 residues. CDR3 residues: CASNQRLAAHEQFF. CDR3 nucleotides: TGTGCCAGCAACCAAAGACTAGCGGCTCATGAGCAGTTCTTC.

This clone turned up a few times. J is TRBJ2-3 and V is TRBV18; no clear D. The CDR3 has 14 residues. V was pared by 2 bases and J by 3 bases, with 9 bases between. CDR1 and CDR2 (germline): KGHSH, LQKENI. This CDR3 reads CASSPTSQTDTQYF. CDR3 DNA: TGTGCCAGCTCACCAACGAGTCAGACAGATACGCAGTATTTT.

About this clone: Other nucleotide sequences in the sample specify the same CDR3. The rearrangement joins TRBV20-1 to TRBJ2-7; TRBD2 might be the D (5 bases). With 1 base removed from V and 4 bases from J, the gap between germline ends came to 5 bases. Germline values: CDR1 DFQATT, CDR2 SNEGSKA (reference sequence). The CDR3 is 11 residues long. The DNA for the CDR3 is TGCAGTGCTAGAGGGACTTACGAGCAGTACTTC. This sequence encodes CSARGTYEQYF.

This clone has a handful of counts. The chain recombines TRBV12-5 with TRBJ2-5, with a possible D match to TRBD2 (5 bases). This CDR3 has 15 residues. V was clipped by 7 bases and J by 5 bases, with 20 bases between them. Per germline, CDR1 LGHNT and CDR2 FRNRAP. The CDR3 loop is CASATEGTRRETQYF. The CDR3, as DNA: TGTGCTAGTGCCACCGAGGGAACCCGCAGGGAGACCCAGTACTTC.

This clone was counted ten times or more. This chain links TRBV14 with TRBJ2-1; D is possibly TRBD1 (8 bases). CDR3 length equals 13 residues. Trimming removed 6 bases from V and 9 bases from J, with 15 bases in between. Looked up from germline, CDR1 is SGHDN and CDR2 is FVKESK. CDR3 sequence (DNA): TGTGCCAGCAGAGGGACAGGCGGGGGTGAGCAGTTCTTC. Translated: CASRGTGGGEQFF.

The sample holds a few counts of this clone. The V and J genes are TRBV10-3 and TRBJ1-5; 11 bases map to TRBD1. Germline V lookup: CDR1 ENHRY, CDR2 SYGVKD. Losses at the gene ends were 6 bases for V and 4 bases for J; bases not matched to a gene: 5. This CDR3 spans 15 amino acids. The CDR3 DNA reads TGTGCCATCAGCCCCGGGACAGGGGGTAATCAGCCCCAGCATTTT. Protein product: CAISPGTGGNQPQHF.